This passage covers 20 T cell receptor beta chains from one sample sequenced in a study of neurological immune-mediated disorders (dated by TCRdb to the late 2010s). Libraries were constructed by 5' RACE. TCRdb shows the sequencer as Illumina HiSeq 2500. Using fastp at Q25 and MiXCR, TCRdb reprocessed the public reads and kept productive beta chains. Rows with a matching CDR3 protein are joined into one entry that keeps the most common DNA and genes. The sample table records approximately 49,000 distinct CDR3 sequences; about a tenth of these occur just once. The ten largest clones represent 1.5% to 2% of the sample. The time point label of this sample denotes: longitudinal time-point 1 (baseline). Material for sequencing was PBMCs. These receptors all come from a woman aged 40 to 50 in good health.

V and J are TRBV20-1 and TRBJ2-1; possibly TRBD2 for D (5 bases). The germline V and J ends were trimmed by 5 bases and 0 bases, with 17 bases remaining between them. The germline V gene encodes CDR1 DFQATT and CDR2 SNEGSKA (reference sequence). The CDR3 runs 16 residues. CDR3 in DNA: TGCAGTGCTGTCTTAGAGGGTCCAGTCTCCTACAATGAGCAGTTCTTC. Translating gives CSAVLEGPVSYNEQFF.

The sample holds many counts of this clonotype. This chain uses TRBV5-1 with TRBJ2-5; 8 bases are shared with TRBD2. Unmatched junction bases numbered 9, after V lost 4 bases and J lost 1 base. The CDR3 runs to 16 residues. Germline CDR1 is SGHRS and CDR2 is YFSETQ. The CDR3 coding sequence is TGCGCCAGCAGCCGTGTAGCGGGGCCCACCCAAGAGACCCAGTACTTC. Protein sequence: CASSRVAGPTQETQYF.

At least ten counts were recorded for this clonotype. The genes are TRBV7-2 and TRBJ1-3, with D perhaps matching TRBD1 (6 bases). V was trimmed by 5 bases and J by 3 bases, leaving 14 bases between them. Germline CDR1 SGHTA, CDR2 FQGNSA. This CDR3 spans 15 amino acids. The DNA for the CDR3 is TGTGCCAGCAGCACGGACAGTCAATATGGAAACACCATATATTTT. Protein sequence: CASSTDSQYGNTIYF.

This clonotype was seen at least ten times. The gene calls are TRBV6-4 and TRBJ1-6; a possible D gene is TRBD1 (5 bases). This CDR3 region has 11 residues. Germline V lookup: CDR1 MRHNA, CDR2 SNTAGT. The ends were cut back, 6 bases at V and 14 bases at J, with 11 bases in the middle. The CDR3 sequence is CASSGGGTLHF. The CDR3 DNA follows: TGTGCCAGCAGCGGGGGAGGTACCCTCCACTTT.

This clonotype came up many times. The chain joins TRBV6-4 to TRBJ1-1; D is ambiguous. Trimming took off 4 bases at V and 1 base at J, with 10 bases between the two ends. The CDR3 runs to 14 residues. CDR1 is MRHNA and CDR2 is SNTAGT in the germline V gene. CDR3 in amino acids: CASSANGRNTEAFF. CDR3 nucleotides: TGTGCCAGCAGTGCAAACGGTCGGAACACTGAAGCTTTCTTT.

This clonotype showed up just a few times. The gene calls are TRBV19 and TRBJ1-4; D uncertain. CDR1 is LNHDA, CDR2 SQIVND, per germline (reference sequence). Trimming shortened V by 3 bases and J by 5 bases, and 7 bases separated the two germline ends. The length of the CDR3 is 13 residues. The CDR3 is CASSIWRNEKLFF. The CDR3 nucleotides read TGTGCCAGTAGTATCTGGAGGAATGAAAAACTGTTTTTT.

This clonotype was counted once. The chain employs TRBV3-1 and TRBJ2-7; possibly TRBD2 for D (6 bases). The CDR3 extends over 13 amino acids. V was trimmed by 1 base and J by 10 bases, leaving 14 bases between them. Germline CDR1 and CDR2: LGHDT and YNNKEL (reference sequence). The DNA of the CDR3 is TGTGCCAGCAGCCAAGTGAATAGCGGCGAACAGTACTTC. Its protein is CASSQVNSGEQYF.

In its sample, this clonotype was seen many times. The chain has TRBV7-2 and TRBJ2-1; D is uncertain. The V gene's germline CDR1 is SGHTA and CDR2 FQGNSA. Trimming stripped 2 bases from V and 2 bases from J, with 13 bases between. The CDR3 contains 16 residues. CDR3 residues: CASSLTLGLPYNEQFF. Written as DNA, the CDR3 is TGTGCCAGCAGCTTAACTTTGGGTTTACCCTACAATGAGCAGTTCTTC.

CDR3 DNA: TGTGCCAGCAGGCGGACAGGCTCCTATAATTCACCCCTCCACTTT. Its translation is CASRRTGSYNSPLHF. V is TRBV12-3 or TRBV12-4 and J is TRBJ1-6; 7 positions agree with TRBD1. The V and J ends lost 6 bases and 0 bases, in that order; junction bases with no gene match: 2. The CDR3 runs 15 residues.

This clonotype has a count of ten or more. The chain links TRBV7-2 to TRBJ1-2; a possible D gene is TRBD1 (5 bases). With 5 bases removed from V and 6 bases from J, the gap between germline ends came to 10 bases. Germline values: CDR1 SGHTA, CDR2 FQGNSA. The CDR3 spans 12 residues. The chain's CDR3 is CASSDRQNGYTF. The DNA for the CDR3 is TGTGCCAGCAGCGACAGACAGAATGGCTACACCTTC.

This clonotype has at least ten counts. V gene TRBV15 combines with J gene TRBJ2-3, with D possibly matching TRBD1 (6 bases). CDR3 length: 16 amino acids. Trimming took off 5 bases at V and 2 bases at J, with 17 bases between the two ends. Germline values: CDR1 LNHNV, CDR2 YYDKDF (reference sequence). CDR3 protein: CATSGPGQGYTDTQYF. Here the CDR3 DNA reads TGTGCCACCAGCGGCCCGGGGCAGGGGTACACAGATACGCAGTATTTT.

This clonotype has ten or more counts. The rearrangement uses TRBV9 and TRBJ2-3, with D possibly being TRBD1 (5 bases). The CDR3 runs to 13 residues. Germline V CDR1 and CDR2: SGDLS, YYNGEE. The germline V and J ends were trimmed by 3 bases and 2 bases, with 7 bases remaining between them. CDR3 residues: CASSGGTTDTQYF. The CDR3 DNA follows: TGTGCCAGCAGCGGGGGCACCACAGATACGCAGTATTTT. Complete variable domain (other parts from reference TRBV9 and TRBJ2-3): DSGVTQTPKHLITATGQRVTLRCSPRSGDLSVYWYQQSLDQGLQFLIQYYNGEERAKGNILERFSAQQFPDLHSELNLSSLELGDSALYFCASSGGTTDTQYFGPGTRLTVL.

The CDR3 DNA reads TGCAGTGCTGGAGGGGGGGGAGGGAGGCCCGGGAATACGCAGTATTTT. Protein sequence: CSAGGGGGRPGNTQYF. The chain has TRBV20-1 and TRBJ2-3; weak D call: TRBD2 (7 bases). Trimming took 5 bases from V and 7 from J, leaving 25 bases between them. This CDR3 spans 16 amino acids. CDR1 is DFQATT and CDR2 is SNEGSKA in the germline V gene (reference sequence).

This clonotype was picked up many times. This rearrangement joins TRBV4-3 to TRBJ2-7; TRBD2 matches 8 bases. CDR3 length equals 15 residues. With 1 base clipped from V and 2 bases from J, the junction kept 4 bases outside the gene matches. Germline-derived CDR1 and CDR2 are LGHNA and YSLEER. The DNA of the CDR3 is TGCGCCAGCAGCCAAGTCGTGGGACTAGCCTACGAGCAGTACTTC. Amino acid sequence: CASSQVVGLAYEQYF.

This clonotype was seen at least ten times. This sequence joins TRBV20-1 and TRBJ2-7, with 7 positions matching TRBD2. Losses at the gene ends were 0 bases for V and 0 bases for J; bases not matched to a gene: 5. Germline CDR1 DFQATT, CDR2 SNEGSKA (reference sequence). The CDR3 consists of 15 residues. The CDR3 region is CSARDRGEASYEQYF. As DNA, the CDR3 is TGCAGTGCTAGAGATCGGGGGGAGGCCTCCTACGAGCAGTACTTC.

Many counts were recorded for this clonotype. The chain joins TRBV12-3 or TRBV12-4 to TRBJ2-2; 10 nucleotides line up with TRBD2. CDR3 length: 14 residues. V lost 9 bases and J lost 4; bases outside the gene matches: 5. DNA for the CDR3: TGTGCCAGGCGGACTAGCGGTGCCACCGGGGAGCTGTTTTTT. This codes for CARRTSGATGELFF.

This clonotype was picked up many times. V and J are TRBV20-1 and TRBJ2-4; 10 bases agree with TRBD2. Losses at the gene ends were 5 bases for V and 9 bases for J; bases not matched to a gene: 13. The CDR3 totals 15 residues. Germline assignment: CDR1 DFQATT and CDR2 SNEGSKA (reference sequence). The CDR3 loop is CSASQIKRGGSIQYF. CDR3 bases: TGCAGTGCTTCCCAAATTAAGCGGGGGGGGTCCATTCAGTACTTC.

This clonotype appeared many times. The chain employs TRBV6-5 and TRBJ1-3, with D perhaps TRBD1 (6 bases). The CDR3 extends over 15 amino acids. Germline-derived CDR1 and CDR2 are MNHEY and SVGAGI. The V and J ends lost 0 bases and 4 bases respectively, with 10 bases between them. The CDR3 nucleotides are TGTGCCAGCAGTTACTCCGGGGGGCGGGGAAACACCATATATTTT. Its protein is CASSYSGGRGNTIYF.

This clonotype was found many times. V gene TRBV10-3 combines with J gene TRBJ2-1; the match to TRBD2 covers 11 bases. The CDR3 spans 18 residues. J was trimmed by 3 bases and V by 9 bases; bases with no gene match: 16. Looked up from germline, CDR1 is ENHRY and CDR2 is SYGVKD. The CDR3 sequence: CAILSPPGTSGGYNEQFF. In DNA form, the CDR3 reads TGTGCCATTCTAAGCCCCCCCGGGACTAGCGGAGGCTACAATGAGCAGTTCTTC.

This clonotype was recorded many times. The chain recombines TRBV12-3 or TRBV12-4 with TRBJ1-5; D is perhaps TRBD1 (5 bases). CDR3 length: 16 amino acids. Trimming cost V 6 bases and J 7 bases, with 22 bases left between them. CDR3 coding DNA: TGTGCCAGCAGCCTAAACGGGGCGCAGGCGGGCCAGCCCCAGCATTTT. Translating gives CASSLNGAQAGQPQHF.